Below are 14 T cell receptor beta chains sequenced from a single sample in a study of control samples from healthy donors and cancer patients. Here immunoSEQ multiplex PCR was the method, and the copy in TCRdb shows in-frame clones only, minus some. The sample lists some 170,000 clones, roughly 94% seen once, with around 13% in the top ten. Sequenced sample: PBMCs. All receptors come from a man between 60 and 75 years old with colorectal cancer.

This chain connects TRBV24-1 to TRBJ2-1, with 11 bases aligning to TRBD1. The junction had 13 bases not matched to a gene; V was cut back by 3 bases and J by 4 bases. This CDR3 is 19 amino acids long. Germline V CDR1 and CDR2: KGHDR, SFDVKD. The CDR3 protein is CATSDPKPTRDRGYNEQFF. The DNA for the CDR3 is TGTGCCACCAGTGATCCGAAACCGACTAGGGACAGGGGGTACAATGAGCAGTTCTTC.

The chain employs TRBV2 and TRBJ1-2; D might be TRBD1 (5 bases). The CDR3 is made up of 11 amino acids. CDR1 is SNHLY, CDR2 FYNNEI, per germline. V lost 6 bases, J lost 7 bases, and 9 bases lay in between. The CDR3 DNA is TGTGCCAGCAGGCAGGGCGGTGGCTACACCTTC. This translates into CASRQGGGYTF.

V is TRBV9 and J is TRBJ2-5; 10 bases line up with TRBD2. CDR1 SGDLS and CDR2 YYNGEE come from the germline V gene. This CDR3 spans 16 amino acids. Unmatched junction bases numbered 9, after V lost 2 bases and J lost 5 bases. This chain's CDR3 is CASSVASGGFLETQYF. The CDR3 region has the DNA TGTGCCAGCAGCGTGGCTAGCGGGGGATTTTTGGAGACCCAGTACTTC.

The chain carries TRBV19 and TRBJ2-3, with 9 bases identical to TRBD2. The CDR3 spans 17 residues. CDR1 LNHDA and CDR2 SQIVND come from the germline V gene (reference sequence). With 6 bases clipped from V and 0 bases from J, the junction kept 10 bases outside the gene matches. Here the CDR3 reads CASSGTSLITSTDTQYF. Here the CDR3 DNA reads TGTGCCAGTAGCGGGACTAGCCTCATAACTAGCACAGATACGCAGTATTTT.

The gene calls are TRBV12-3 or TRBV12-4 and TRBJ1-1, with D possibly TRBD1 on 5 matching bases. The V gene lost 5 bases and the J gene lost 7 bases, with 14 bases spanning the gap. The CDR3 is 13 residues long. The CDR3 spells CASSPDRGHEAFF. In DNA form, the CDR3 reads TGTGCCAGCAGTCCCGACAGAGGGCATGAAGCTTTCTTT.

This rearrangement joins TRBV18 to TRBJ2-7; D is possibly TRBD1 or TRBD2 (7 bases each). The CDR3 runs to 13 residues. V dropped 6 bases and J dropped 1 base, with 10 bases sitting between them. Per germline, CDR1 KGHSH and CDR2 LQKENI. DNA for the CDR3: TGTGCCAGCTCCCAGGGGGGGTCCTACGAGCAGTACTTC. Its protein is CASSQGGSYEQYF.

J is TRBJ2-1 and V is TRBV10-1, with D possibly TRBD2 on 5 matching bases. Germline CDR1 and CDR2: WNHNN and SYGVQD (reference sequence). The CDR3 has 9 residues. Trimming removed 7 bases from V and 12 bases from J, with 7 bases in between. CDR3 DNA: TGCGCCAGCACTGGGAGGCAGTTCTTC. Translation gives CASTGRQFF.

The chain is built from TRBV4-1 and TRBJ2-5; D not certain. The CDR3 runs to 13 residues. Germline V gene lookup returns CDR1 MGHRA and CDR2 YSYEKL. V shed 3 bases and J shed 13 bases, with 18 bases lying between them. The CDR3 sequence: CASSQSLRKPRYF. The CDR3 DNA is TGCGCCAGCAGCCAGAGCTTGCGGAAACCGCGGTACTTC.

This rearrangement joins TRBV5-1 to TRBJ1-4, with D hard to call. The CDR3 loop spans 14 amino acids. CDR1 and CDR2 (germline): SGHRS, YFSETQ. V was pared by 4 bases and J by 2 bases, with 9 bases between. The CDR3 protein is CASSRSETNEKLFF. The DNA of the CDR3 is TGCGCCAGCAGCCGATCAGAGACTAATGAAAAACTGTTTTTT.

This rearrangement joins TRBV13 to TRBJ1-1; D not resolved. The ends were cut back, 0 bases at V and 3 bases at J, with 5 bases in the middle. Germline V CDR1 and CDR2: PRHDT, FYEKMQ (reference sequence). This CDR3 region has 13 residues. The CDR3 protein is CASSLGADTEAFF. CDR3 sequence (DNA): TGTGCCAGCAGCTTAGGGGCCGACACTGAAGCTTTCTTT. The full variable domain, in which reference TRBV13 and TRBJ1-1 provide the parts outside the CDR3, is AAGVIQSPRHLIKEKRETATLKCYPIPRHDTVYWYQQGPGQDPQFLISFYEKMQSDKGSIPDRFSAQQFSDYHSELNMSSLELGDSALYFCASSLGADTEAFFGQGTRLTVV.

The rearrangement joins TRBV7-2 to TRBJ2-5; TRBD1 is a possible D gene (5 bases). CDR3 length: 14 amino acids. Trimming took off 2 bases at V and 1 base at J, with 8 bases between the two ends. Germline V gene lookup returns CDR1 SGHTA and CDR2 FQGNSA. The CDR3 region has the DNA TGTGCCAGCAGCTTAAATGGGGCCCAAGAGACCCAGTACTTC. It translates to CASSLNGAQETQYF.

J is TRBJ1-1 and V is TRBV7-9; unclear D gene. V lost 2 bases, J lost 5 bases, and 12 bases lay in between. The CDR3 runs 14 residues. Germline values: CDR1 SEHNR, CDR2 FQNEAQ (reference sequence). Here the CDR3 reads CASSLRENPTEAFF. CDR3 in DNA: TGTGCCAGCAGCTTAAGGGAGAACCCTACTGAAGCTTTCTTT. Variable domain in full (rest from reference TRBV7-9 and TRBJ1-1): DTGVSQNPRHKITKRGQNVTFRCDPISEHNRLYWYRQTLGQGPEFLTYFQNEAQLEKSRLLSDRFSAERPKGSFSTLEIQRTEQGDSAMYLCASSLRENPTEAFFGQGTRLTVV.

This CDR3 reads CASSQDKGTEDGYTF. The CDR3, as DNA: TGTGCCAGCAGCCAAGATAAGGGGACAGAGGATGGCTACACCTTC. The J gene is TRBJ1-2, the V gene TRBV4-2; the match to TRBD1 covers 7 bases. Germline lookup yields CDR1 LGHNA and CDR2 YNFKEQ. The CDR3 spans 15 residues. Trimming took 0 bases from V and 6 from J; bases not matched to a gene: 7.

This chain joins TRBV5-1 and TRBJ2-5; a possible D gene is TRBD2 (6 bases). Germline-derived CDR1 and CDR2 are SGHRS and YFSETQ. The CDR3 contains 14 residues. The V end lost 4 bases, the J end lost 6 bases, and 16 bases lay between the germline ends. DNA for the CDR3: TGCGCCAGCAGCCCGCCGGGAGCAAGGAAGACCCAGTACTTC. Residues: CASSPPGARKTQYF.